The present entry profiles one T cell receptor beta chain with its context. This clone was seen just once. Its antigen target is currently unknown. Base quality data are lacking; no much larger clone is found one base away. These data are taken from a study of blood T cell repertoires in COVID-19 (dated by TCRdb to 2018 to 2021). Broadly, across the study: Samples from collaborators originated in the United States, Italy and Spain and spanned both the acute and convalescent phases of COVID-19. The repertoires were made available in a free public database intended to serve as a resource for research on the immune response to SARS-CoV-2. A de-identified subject ID, COVID-19 status, age in years and sex were almost always included in the sample metadata. The material from the prospective study consisted of cDNA or gDNA derived from T cells, B-cell-depleted T cells, or PBMCs. Deeply sampled blood TCRbeta repertoires from subjects exposed to, actively infected with, or recovered from COVID-19 were included in the dataset. Where available, HLA class I and class II types were taken from metadata supplied by the sample provider and were not determined by assay-based typing. Samples were obtained from the ongoing ImmuneRACE study (first 160 participants) and from about 1,300 subjects provided by 6 global collaborators. General study outcomes and caveats: Clinical and demographic metadata were provided uncurated, with the amount varying by source and participant.

The immunoSEQ Assay, a bias-controlled multiplex PCR, was used to amplify TCRbeta CDR3 regions from genomic DNA. Turning to the authors' computational methods: The number of nucleated cells in each sample was estimated by amplification of reference gene primers within the assay. Sequence reads were collapsed and filtered to measure the absolute abundance of every unique TCRbeta CDR3 rearrangement. For each sample, productive Simpson clonality was calculated as the square root of Simpson's diversity index over productive rearrangements. TCRdb took this table from immuneACCESS and kept in-frame rearrangements with V and J called. Such tables lack part of the clones; where checked against another copy, unresolved V genes explain under half of the gap, and the rest is unexplained. V and J calls and clone size are those listed in that table; D and trimming were worked out from the DNA. Counted in this sample were 130,000 to 150,000 clones; 85% of them appeared once. The ten most abundant clones make up about 3% of the sample.

The collaborating institutions used their own protocols to collect whole blood in K2EDTA tubes. For TCRbeta analysis, collaborator samples were shipped as frozen whole blood, as isolated PBMCs, or as DNA extracted from either sample type. The specimen was peripheral blood. The clonotype originates from a woman aged 40 to 49 with active or convalescent COVID-19.

At the DNA level, the sequence is TGTGCCAGCAGCCGACTCGAGGTGGTAACAGATACGCAGTATTTT. Protein translation: CASSRLEVVTDTQYF. This chain is built from TRBV5-6 and TRBJ2-3; the D gene cannot be named for sure. From its cysteine to its phenylalanine, the CDR3 spans 15 amino acids. The entry retains the CDR3 DNA only, 45 bases that are in frame from base 1. Via the germline V gene, CDR1 is SGHDT and CDR2 YYEEEE. A distance of 15 bases separates the germline ends of V and J, which lose 4 bases and 3 bases respectively.